One sample yielded the 22 T cell receptor beta chains listed below, sequenced in a study of CXCR3-negative and CXCR3-positive naive CD8 T cells. UMI labels and 5' RACE were used to prepare the TRB cDNA libraries. Each CDR3 protein gets one entry in TCRdb, which reprocessed the 5' RACE reads and gives no DNA. The table for this sample gives under 25,000 distinct CDR3 sequences. The sequenced sample consisted of memory CD8+ T cells from blood. These receptors were taken from a human donor in good health. Some clones in this sample may be carry-over from other donors' samples.

V is TRBV12-5 and J is TRBJ2-3. The CDR3 covers 15 residues. Germline V gene data show CDR1 as LGHNT and CDR2 as FRNRAP. The CDR3 sequence is CASGFGSSSTDTQYF.

The chain joins TRBV20-1 to TRBJ2-7; the D gene TCRdb calls, TRBD1, cannot be checked with no DNA. This CDR3 spans 12 amino acids. The V gene's germline CDR1 is DFQATT and CDR2 SNEGSKA (reference sequence). The CDR3 protein is CTPGQGLDEQYF.

This sequence joins TRBV29-1 and TRBJ2-6; with no DNA, the TCRdb D assignment of TRBD2 cannot be verified. There are 14 residues in the CDR3. The germline V gene has CDR1 SQVTM and CDR2 ANQGSEA. The CDR3 region is CSVPSGSGANVLTF.

The rearrangement links TRBV7-2 to TRBJ2-1; TCRdb reports TRBD1, a call that lacks DNA to check it against. CDR1 and CDR2 from the germline V gene are SGHTA and FQGNSA. The CDR3 loop spans 12 amino acids. The CDR3 sequence is CASSLAGGGQFF.

The CDR3 sequence is CASSLMGQGVKDYEQYF. The gene calls are TRBV7-9 and TRBJ2-7; TCRdb names TRBD1, which stays unverified in the absence of DNA. The CDR3 runs to 17 residues. The V gene's germline CDR1 is SEHNR and CDR2 FQNEAQ (reference sequence). Combining the CDR3 with reference TRBV7-9 and TRBJ2-7 gives the whole variable domain DTGVSQNPRHKITKRGQNVTFRCDPISEHNRLYWYRQTLGQGPEFLTYFQNEAQLEKSRLLSDRFSAERPKGSFSTLEIQRTEQGDSAMYLCASSLMGQGVKDYEQYFGPGTRLTVT.

The V call is TRBV15, the J call TRBJ2-7; no DNA is available, so the TRBD1 call from TCRdb remains unchecked. The CDR3 is made up of 18 amino acids. The germline CDR1 and CDR2 sequences are LNHNV and YYDKDF (reference sequence). The CDR3: CATSRDLLASGQTYEQYF. Combining the CDR3 with reference TRBV15 and TRBJ2-7 gives the whole variable domain DAMVIQNPRYQVTQFGKPVTLSCSQTLNHNVMYWYQQKSSQAPKLLFHYYDKDFNNEADTPDNFQSRRPNTSFCFLDIRSPGLGDTAMYLCATSRDLLASGQTYEQYFGPGTRLTVT.

The gene calls are TRBV20-1 and TRBJ1-2; TCRdb's D gene call, TRBD1, goes unchecked for lack of DNA. From germline, CDR1 is DFQATT and CDR2 SNEGSKA (reference sequence). CDR3 length equals 12 residues. The CDR3 sequence is CSAPQTAGDYTF.

The chain recombines TRBV7-9 with TRBJ1-2. The germline V gene encodes CDR1 SEHNR and CDR2 FQNEAQ (reference sequence). The CDR3 length is 12 residues. This CDR3 reads CATIPAGGGYTF.

The chain links TRBV5-5 to TRBJ2-1; TCRdb designates TRBD2, a call that cannot be tested without DNA. The CDR3 length is 17 residues. Looked up from germline, CDR1 is SGHKS and CDR2 is YYEKEE (reference sequence). Here the CDR3 reads CASSLSLAGALSNEQFF.

The CDR3 sequence is CASSWGTGGYEQYF. The chain couples TRBV27 to TRBJ2-7; as DNA is missing, the TRBD1 call by TCRdb cannot be tested. Germline lookup yields CDR1 MNHEY and CDR2 SMNVEV (reference sequence). The CDR3 runs 14 residues.

This rearrangement joins TRBV9 to TRBJ2-5. Germline V lookup: CDR1 SGDLS, CDR2 YYNGEE. CDR3 length: 11 amino acids. The CDR3 region is CASKFGETQYF. The full variable domain, completed using reference TRBV9 and TRBJ2-5, is DSGVTQTPKHLITATGQRVTLRCSPRSGDLSVYWYQQSLDQGLQFLIQYYNGEERAKGNILERFSAQQFPDLHSELNLSSLELGDSALYFCASKFGETQYFGPGTRLLVL.

J is TRBJ2-3 and V is TRBV4-1. This CDR3 has 15 residues. CDR1 MGHRA and CDR2 YSYEKL come from the germline V gene. The CDR3 here is CASSQRDSSTDTQYF.

The chain is built from TRBV29-1 and TRBJ2-1; TCRdb calls TRBD2, which cannot be checked without DNA. Germline values: CDR1 SQVTM, CDR2 ANQGSEA. The CDR3 is made up of 16 amino acids. Here the CDR3 reads CSVEVPSGADHGEQFF.

V and J are TRBV14 and TRBJ2-7; the TCRdb call, TRBD1, lacks DNA for checking. The CDR3 runs to 15 residues. CDR1 is SGHDN and CDR2 is FVKESK in the germline V gene. The CDR3 spells CASSQTTGTFHEQYF.

The J gene is TRBJ2-2, the V gene TRBV6-5. CDR1 and CDR2 from the germline V gene are MNHEY and SVGAGI. The CDR3 is made up of 14 amino acids. The CDR3 here is CASSLKTQHGELFF.

The rearrangement uses TRBV6-2 or TRBV6-3 and TRBJ2-7; TCRdb's assignment of TRBD1 cannot be checked, as there is no DNA. CDR1 and CDR2 (germline): MNHEY, SVGEGT. The CDR3 contains 14 residues. CDR3: CASSLDGVSYEQYF.

The chain links TRBV28 to TRBJ2-1. Germline lookup yields CDR1 MDHEN and CDR2 SYDVKM. The CDR3 spans 15 residues. CDR3: CASSLLPDSYNEQFF.

V is TRBV5-1 and J is TRBJ2-6; without DNA, the TCRdb call of TRBD2 cannot be checked. This CDR3 has 17 amino acids. Per the germline V gene, CDR1 is SGHRS and CDR2 is YFSETQ. CDR3 residues: CASSPRTFISGANVLTF. The full variable domain, in which reference TRBV5-1 and TRBJ2-6 provide the parts outside the CDR3, is KAGVTQTPRYLIKTRGQQVTLSCSPISGHRSVSWYQQTPGQGLQFLFEYFSETQRNKGNFPGRFSGRQFSNSRSEMNVSTLELGDSALYLCASSPRTFISGANVLTFGAGSRLTVL.

The chain combines TRBV29-1 with TRBJ2-1. Germline-derived CDR1 and CDR2 are SQVTM and ANQGSEA. There are 11 residues in the CDR3. This CDR3 reads CSVEVTNEQFF.

The rearrangement joins TRBV5-5 to TRBJ2-5; checking the TCRdb D call of TRBD1 is not possible without DNA. The CDR3 loop spans 15 amino acids. Germline loops: CDR1 SGHKS, CDR2 YYEKEE (reference sequence). The CDR3: CASTLHRGLGETQYF.

This chain connects TRBV28 to TRBJ1-1; TCRdb indicates TRBD1, and absent DNA this call remains unverified. Germline CDR1 is MDHEN and CDR2 is SYDVKM. This CDR3 contains 15 residues. CDR3 loop: CASSLAAGGGTEAFF.

The chain combines TRBV6-2 or TRBV6-3 with TRBJ2-7. The CDR3 totals 13 residues. In germline, CDR1 is MNHEY, CDR2 SVGEGT. CDR3 protein: CASSYGGTYEQYF.